Below, one T cell receptor (beta chain) is given with its context. Profiled with immunoSEQ multiplex PCR; TCRdb holds only in-frame clones, not every one. The table shows around 56,000 clones, with 90% occurring only once. Between the trimmed V and J ends, which lost 5 bases and 4 bases, there was a span of 9 bases. CDR1 is SNHLY and CDR2 is FYNNEI in the germline V gene. This CDR3 has 12 residues. This sample is drawn from a study of T cell changes during pregnancy in multiple sclerosis. J is TRBJ2-7 and V is TRBV2; D call uncertain. The sequence was collected from a female donor in good health, enrolled as a control in a pregnancy study. The starting material was peripheral blood, obtained in the first trimester of pregnancy. DNA of the CDR3: TGTGCCAGCAGTACAACGTCTTACGAGCAGTACTTC. Its protein is CASSTTSYEQYF.